The sequence of this TCR beta chain was determined in a study of T-cell reconstitution after alpha-beta-depleted transplantation in children. Construction of the TCRbeta library involved unique molecular identifiers. TCRdb re-called the PCR reads with MiXCR, one entry per CDR3 protein. This sample carries fewer than 750,000 distinct CDR3 sequences, 23% of them seen once, and the ten largest clones take roughly 14%. The V and J ends lost 6 bases and 7 bases respectively, with 9 bases between them. The germline gives CDR1 SQVTM, CDR2 ANQGSEA. The CDR3 is 11 amino acids. This clonotype was counted a few times.

The specimen was PBMCs, mostly from graft donor cells, collected 360 days after TCRalphabeta/CD19-depleted stem cell transplant. J is TRBJ2-2 and V is TRBV29-1; D gene unclear. The sequence came from a boy in the first two years of life who had a stem cell transplant for acute myeloid leukemia, so the T cells may come from the graft donor. The CDR3 protein is CSVRHDGELFF. The CDR3 nucleotides are TGCAGCGTACGACACGACGGGGAGCTGTTTTTT.